Listed here are 25 T cell receptor beta chains from one sample, sequenced in a study of somatic mutations in cytotoxic T cells in rheumatoid arthritis. Measured with immunoSEQ multiplex PCR; TCRdb has only the in-frame clones, and not every one. Among some 26,000 clones, 82% were seen once, and the ten largest hold over 4%. Sequenced: CD8+ T cells sorted from blood. The source is a man aged 50 to 59 in good health.

This chain uses TRBV5-5 with TRBJ2-7; no clear D gene. Germline CDR1 and CDR2: SGHKS and YYEKEE (reference sequence). The CDR3 has 15 residues. V was clipped by 5 bases and J by 3 bases, with 18 bases between them. CDR3 protein: CASSPTGQAYYEQYF. In DNA, the CDR3 is TGTGCCAGCAGTCCCACTGGGCAGGCGTACTACGAGCAGTACTTC.

The chain recombines TRBV11-3 with TRBJ2-1, with D unresolved. The CDR3 length is 15 residues. V lost 5 bases, J lost 0 bases, and 11 bases lay in between. Germline V lookup: CDR1 SGHNT, CDR2 YENEEA. The CDR3 loop is CASSPYKSSYNEQFF. As DNA, the CDR3 is TGTGCCAGCAGCCCCTACAAGAGCTCCTACAATGAGCAGTTCTTC.

V usage is TRBV11-2 and J usage is TRBJ2-1; TRBD2 aligns across 9 bases. This CDR3 spans 13 amino acids. The V gene end was trimmed by 5 bases and the J gene end by 9 bases; junction bases not matched to a gene: 5. Germline V gene lookup returns CDR1 SGHAT and CDR2 FQNNGV. DNA of the CDR3: TGTGCCAGCAGCCCGGGACTAGCTCTTGAGCAGTTCTTC. Protein: CASSPGLALEQFF. Combining the CDR3 with reference TRBV11-2 and TRBJ2-1 gives the whole variable domain EAGVAQSPRYKIIEKRQSVAFWCNPISGHATLYWYQQILGQGPKLLIQFQNNGVVDDSQLPKDRFSAERLKGVDSTLKIQPAKLEDSAVYLCASSPGLALEQFFGPGTRLTVL.

This chain connects TRBV12-5 to TRBJ2-1; 7 bases line up with TRBD1. Germline trimming cut 5 bases from V and 5 bases from J; bases unmatched to any gene: 12. Germline assignment: CDR1 LGHNT and CDR2 FRNRAP. The CDR3 totals 16 residues. The DNA of the CDR3 is TGTGCTAGTGGTCAAATTCCCGGGACAGCAGACAATGAGCAGTTCTTC. It yields the protein CASGQIPGTADNEQFF.

This clone appeared a few times. The chain joins TRBV2 to TRBJ1-5; TRBD1 matches 7 bases. The V and J ends lost 6 bases and 6 bases, in that order; junction bases with no gene match: 17. Germline V CDR1 and CDR2: SNHLY, FYNNEI. There are 17 residues in the CDR3. CDR3 DNA sequence: TGTGCCAGCAGCGATTCACAGGGGACATTTGGAGGTCAGCCCCAGCATTTT. It specifies CASSDSQGTFGGQPQHF.

V and J are TRBV25-1 and TRBJ2-5; D uncertain. This CDR3 spans 11 amino acids. Looked up from germline, CDR1 is MGHDK and CDR2 is SYGVNS. Trimming removed 1 base at V and 7 bases at J, with 4 bases between. Here the CDR3 DNA reads TGTGCCAGCAGTGAATTTGGGACCCAGTACTTC. Translation: CASSEFGTQYF.

The sample holds a few counts of this clone. The rearrangement uses TRBV11-3 and TRBJ1-2; possibly TRBD1 for D (5 bases). Trimming cost V 5 bases and J 5 bases, with 21 bases left between them. Germline V gene sequence: CDR1 SGHNT, CDR2 YENEEA. The CDR3 contains 16 residues. As DNA, the CDR3 is TGTGCCAGCAGCCCTAGGGCTATGGCAGGGTCGTATGGCTACACCTTC. This codes for CASSPRAMAGSYGYTF.

This clone came up once. The chain combines TRBV2 with TRBJ2-7; the D gene could be TRBD1 or TRBD2 (6 bases each). Germline CDR1 reads SNHLY; CDR2 reads FYNNEI. Trimming took 5 bases from V and 7 from J, leaving 9 bases between them. The CDR3 runs 11 residues. The CDR3 DNA reads as TGTGCCAGCAGTCAGGGGAGGGAGCAGTACTTC. It is translated as CASSQGREQYF.

The V gene is TRBV30, the J gene TRBJ2-6; D may be TRBD1 (5 bases). CDR3 length equals 17 residues. Trimming took off 0 bases at V and 0 bases at J, with 12 bases between the two ends. Germline assignment: CDR1 GTSNPN and CDR2 SVGIG (reference sequence). The CDR3 loop reads CAWSVQASYSGANVLTF. CDR3 DNA sequence: TGTGCCTGGAGTGTACAGGCCTCCTACTCTGGGGCCAACGTCCTGACTTTC.

V is TRBV2 and J is TRBJ1-1, with 8 bases matching TRBD1. The V gene's germline CDR1 is SNHLY and CDR2 FYNNEI. There are 12 residues in the CDR3. The ends lost 6 bases at V and 7 bases at J; junction bases unmatched: 4. The chain's CDR3 is CASSIQGVEAFF. The CDR3 DNA reads as TGTGCCAGCAGCATACAGGGGGTTGAAGCTTTCTTT.

V gene TRBV6-5 combines with J gene TRBJ2-7; the D is unclear. The CDR3 loop spans 13 amino acids. Germline CDR1 is MNHEY and CDR2 is SVGAGI. V was cut by 2 bases and J by 3 bases, with 8 bases left in between. CDR3: CASSYAQSYEQYF. The CDR3 DNA sequence: TGTGCCAGCAGTTACGCACAGAGCTACGAGCAGTACTTC.

This clone has a single count. The chain combines TRBV7-9 with TRBJ2-2, with 7 bases fitting TRBD2. Trimming took 2 bases from V and 6 from J; bases not matched to a gene: 9. The CDR3 consists of 16 residues. Germline CDR1 is SEHNR and CDR2 is FQNEAQ (reference sequence). The CDR3 coding sequence is TGTGCCAGCAGCTTACCCAGCGGGATGGATTCCGGGGAGCTGTTTTTT. Its protein product is CASSLPSGMDSGELFF.

J is TRBJ2-7 and V is TRBV11-2, with D possibly matching TRBD2 (5 bases). V was trimmed by 1 base and J by 7 bases, leaving 8 bases between them. Germline CDR1 and CDR2: SGHAT and FQNNGV. The CDR3 extends over 12 amino acids. Written as DNA, the CDR3 is TGTGCCAGCAGCTTAGTTCCGGGAGAGCAGTACTTC. Its translation: CASSLVPGEQYF.

Here the CDR3 reads CATSPGQSQPQHF. CDR3 nucleotides: TGTGCCACCAGCCCGGGACAGTCTCAGCCCCAGCATTTT. The V call is TRBV15, the J call TRBJ1-5, with TRBD1 identical over 7 bases. V lost 5 bases to trimming and J lost 6 bases; unmatched junction nucleotides: 4. The CDR3 totals 13 residues. CDR1 is LNHNV and CDR2 is YYDKDF in the germline V gene (reference sequence).

The J gene is TRBJ2-1, the V gene TRBV11-3; D not certain. V was trimmed by 5 bases and J by 7 bases, leaving 21 bases between them. The CDR3 covers 16 residues. Germline V CDR1 and CDR2: SGHNT, YENEEA. In DNA form, the CDR3 reads TGTGCCAGCAGCCTGAGCATAGGGTACCGACGGAATGAGCAGTTCTTC. Its translation is CASSLSIGYRRNEQFF.

V gene TRBV29-1 combines with J gene TRBJ2-1, with a weak D call TRBD2 (6 bases). There are 14 residues in the CDR3. CDR1 is SQVTM and CDR2 is ANQGSEA in the germline V gene. Between the trimmed V and J ends, which lost 6 bases and 1 base, there was a span of 13 bases. For the CDR3, the DNA is TGCAGCGTAACTGGACTACCGTCCTACAATGAGCAGTTCTTC. This translates into CSVTGLPSYNEQFF.

The chain has TRBV21-1 and TRBJ2-5; the D call TRBD2 from the table was never checked on the DNA. TRBV21-1 is listed as a pseudogene. The CDR3 runs to 16 residues. The CDR3 region has the DNA TGTGCCAGCAGCACGCGGGGGGCGGGACAGCAAGAGACCCAGTACTTC. It is translated as CASSTRGAGQQETQYF.

V is TRBV6-1 and J is TRBJ2-3; unclear D gene. CDR3 length: 14 residues. V was clipped by 3 bases and J by 0 bases, with 7 bases between them. Germline CDR1 is MNHNS and CDR2 is SASEGT. CDR3 residues: CASSDPGSTDTQYF. Here the CDR3 DNA reads TGTGCCAGCAGTGACCCGGGTAGCACAGATACGCAGTATTTT.

The gene calls are TRBV6-1 and TRBJ2-7; D not resolved. CDR3 size: 10 residues. Trimming removed 11 bases at V and 9 bases at J, with 14 bases between. The V gene's germline CDR1 is MNHNS and CDR2 SASEGT. The CDR3 bases are TGTGCCGTCTTCGGGCGCGTGCAGTACTTC. This translates into CAVFGRVQYF.

This rearrangement joins TRBV4-2 to TRBJ2-2, with unresolved D. The CDR3 runs 15 residues. Trimming left V 5 bases short and J 5 bases short, with 15 bases between. Germline CDR1 reads LGHNA; CDR2 reads YNFKEQ. DNA for the CDR3: TGTGCCAGCAGCTCCGCAATAACACGGACCGGGGAGCTGTTTTTT. The encoded protein is CASSSAITRTGELFF.

The rearrangement joins TRBV4-1 to TRBJ2-1; 10 nucleotides match TRBD2. The V segment lost 4 bases and the J segment 7 bases; nucleotides outside the gene matches: 10. The CDR3 sequence is 16 residues long. Germline CDR1 reads MGHRA; CDR2 reads YSYEKL. The CDR3 nucleotides are TGCGCCAGCAGCCCCAATCCTAGCGGGAGCATGAATGAGCAGTTCTTC. Its protein is CASSPNPSGSMNEQFF.

The V call is TRBV9, the J call TRBJ2-1; a possible D gene is TRBD2 (5 bases). Germline CDR1 and CDR2: SGDLS and YYNGEE. CDR3 length: 13 residues. Trimming shortened V by 2 bases and J by 7 bases, and 10 bases separated the two germline ends. The CDR3 bases are TGTGCCAGCAGCGTGGGAGCCTCTAATGAGCAGTTCTTC. It yields the protein CASSVGASNEQFF.

V is TRBV19 and J is TRBJ2-7; the match to TRBD1 covers 8 bases. Germline V gives CDR1 LNHDA, CDR2 SQIVND (reference sequence). This CDR3 region has 15 residues. J was trimmed by 4 bases and V by 4 bases; bases with no gene match: 9. CDR3 amino acids: CASSSGQGAGYEQYF. As DNA, the CDR3 is TGTGCCAGTAGTAGTGGACAGGGCGCCGGTTACGAGCAGTACTTC.

This chain uses TRBV6-5 with TRBJ2-3, with 9 bases aligning to TRBD2. V lost 7 bases and J lost 7; bases outside the gene matches: 9. This CDR3 contains 14 residues. The V gene's germline CDR1 is MNHEY and CDR2 SVGAGI. The CDR3 DNA follows: TGTGCCAGCAACGCGCGGGAGGGAAAAAATACGCAGTATTTT. It specifies CASNAREGKNTQYF.

In this sample, this clone turned up a few times. This chain links TRBV7-7 with TRBJ2-1, with a weak D call TRBD1 (6 bases). The CDR3 consists of 14 residues. Trimming shortened V by 0 bases and J by 7 bases, and 10 bases separated the two germline ends. The germline gives CDR1 SSHAT, CDR2 FNYEAQ (reference sequence). The CDR3 coding sequence is TGTGCCAGCAGCTTAGCCCCAGGGGTAAATGAGCAGTTCTTC. Translating it yields CASSLAPGVNEQFF.